This TCR beta chain comes out of a study of T-cell reconstitution after alpha-beta-depleted transplantation in children. The V segment lost 4 bases and the J segment 6 bases; nucleotides outside the gene matches: 5. Germline lookup yields CDR1 SGHRS and CDR2 YFSETQ. This CDR3 contains 14 residues. The authors prepared the TCRbeta library with unique molecular identifiers. Via MiXCR, TCRdb re-called the PCR reads, giving one row per CDR3 protein. This repertoire shows over 550,000 distinct CDR3 sequences, about 10% found once; its top ten account for about 4.3%. The sequences come from PBMCs from the stem cell graft donor, collected from the stem cell graft. The chain employs TRBV5-1 and TRBJ2-1, with TRBD2 matching 9 bases. The TCR was taken from a human donor who donated a stem cell graft to a child with acute myeloid leukemia. The CDR3: CASSVSSGINEQFF. Written as DNA, the CDR3 is TGCGCCAGCAGCGTGTCTAGCGGGATCAATGAGCAGTTCTTC.